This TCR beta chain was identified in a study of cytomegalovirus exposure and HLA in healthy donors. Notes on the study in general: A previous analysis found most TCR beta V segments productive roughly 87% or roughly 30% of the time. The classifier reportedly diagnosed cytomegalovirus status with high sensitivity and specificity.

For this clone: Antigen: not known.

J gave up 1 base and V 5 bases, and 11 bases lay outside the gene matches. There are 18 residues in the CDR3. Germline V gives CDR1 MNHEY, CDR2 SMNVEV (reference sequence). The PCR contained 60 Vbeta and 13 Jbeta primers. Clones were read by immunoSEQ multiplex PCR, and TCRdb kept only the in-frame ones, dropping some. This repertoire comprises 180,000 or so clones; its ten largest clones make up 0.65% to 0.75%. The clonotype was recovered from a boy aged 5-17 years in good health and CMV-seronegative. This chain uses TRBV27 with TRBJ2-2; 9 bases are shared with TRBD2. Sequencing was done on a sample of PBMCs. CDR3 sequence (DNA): TGTGCCAGCAGTCAGCTAGCGGGGCTTAAAAGGAACACCGGGGAGCTGTTTTTT. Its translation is CASSQLAGLKRNTGELFF.